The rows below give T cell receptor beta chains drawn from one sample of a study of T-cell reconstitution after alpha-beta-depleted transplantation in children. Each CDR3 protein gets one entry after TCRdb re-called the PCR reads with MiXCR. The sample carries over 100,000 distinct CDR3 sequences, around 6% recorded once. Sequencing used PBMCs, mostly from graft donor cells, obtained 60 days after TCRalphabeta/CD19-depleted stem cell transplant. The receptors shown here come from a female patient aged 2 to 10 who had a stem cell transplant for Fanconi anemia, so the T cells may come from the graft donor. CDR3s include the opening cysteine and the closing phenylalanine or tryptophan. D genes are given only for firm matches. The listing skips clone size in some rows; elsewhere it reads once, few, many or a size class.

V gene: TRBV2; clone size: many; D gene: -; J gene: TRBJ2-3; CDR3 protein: CASRGHTDTQYF; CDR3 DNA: TGTGCCAGCAGGGGCCACACAGATACGCAGTATTTT
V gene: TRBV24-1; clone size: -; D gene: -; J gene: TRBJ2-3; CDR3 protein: CATRPTGGASTDTQYF; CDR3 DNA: TGTGCCACCAGACCAACAGGGGGGGCTAGCACAGATACGCAGTATTTT
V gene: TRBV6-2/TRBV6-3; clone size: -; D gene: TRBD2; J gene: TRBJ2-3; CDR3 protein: CASSYWTRRLAGGPHYTDTQYF; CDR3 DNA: TGTGCCAGCAGTTACTGGACTCGAAGACTAGCGGGAGGGCCTCATTACACAGATACGCAGTATTTT
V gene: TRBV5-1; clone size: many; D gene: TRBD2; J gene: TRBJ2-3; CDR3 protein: CASSPWAGREGTDTQYF; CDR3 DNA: TGCGCCAGCAGCCCGTGGGCGGGCAGGGAGGGAACAGATACGCAGTATTTT
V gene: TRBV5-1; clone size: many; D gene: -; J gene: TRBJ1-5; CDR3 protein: CASSLNFGQGQPQHF; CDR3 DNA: TGCGCCAGCAGCTTGAATTTCGGCCAGGGACAGCCCCAGCATTTT
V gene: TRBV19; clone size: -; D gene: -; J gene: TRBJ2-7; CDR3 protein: CASSIILSYEQYF; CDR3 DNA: TGTGCCAGTAGTATAATACTCTCCTACGAGCAGTACTTC
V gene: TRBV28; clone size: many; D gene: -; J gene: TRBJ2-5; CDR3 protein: CASSLIGAGQETQYF; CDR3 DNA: TGTGCCAGCAGTTTAATCGGCGCGGGACAAGAGACCCAGTACTTC
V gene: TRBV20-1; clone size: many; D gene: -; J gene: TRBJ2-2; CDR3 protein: CSASPSMANTGELFF; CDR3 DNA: TGCAGTGCTAGCCCCTCCATGGCTAACACCGGGGAGCTGTTTTTT
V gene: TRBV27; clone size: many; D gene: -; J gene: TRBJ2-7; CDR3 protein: CASSFTLPRYLAEQYF; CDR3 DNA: TGTGCCAGCAGTTTTACTCTTCCTAGGTATCTAGCTGAGCAGTACTTC
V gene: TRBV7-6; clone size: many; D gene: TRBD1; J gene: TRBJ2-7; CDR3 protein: CASSLVPGGRGYEQYF; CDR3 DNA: TGTGCCAGCAGCTTAGTCCCAGGGGGCAGAGGTTACGAGCAGTACTTC
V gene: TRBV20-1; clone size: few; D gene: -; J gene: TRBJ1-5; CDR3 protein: CSASRTAYSNQPQHF; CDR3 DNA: TGCAGTGCTAGCAGAACAGCTTATAGCAATCAGCCCCAGCATTTT
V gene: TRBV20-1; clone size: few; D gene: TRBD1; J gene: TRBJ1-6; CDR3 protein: CSARGRGGGQGFNSPLHF; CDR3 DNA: TGCAGTGCTAGAGGTAGAGGAGGTGGACAGGGGTTTAATTCACCCCTCCACTTT
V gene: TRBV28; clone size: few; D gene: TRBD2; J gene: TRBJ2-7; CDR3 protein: CASSSPGSGGAVSYEQYF; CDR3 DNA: TGTGCCAGCAGTTCCCCGGGTAGCGGGGGGGCCGTCTCCTACGAGCAGTACTTC
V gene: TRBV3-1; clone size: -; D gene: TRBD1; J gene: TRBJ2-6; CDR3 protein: CASSQRGLAGANVLTF; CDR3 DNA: TGTGCCAGCAGCCAGAGGGGGCTGGCTGGGGCCAACGTCCTGACTTTC
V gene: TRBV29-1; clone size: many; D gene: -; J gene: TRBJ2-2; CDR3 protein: CSVPGSSNTGELFF; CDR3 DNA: TGCAGCGTTCCGGGGAGTTCCAACACCGGGGAGCTGTTTTTT
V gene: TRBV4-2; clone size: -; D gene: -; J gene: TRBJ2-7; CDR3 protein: CASSQDAGWSYEQYF; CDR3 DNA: TGTGCCAGCAGCCAAGACGCTGGTTGGTCCTACGAGCAGTACTTC
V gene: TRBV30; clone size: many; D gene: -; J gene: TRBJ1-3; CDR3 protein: CAWTPFQGDLLNSGNTIYF; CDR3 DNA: TGTGCCTGGACCCCGTTCCAAGGGGACCTATTAAACTCTGGAAACACCATATATTTT
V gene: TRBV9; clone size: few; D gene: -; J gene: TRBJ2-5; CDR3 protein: CASSVVSGETQYF; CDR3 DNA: TGTGCCAGCAGCGTAGTATCCGGCGAGACCCAGTACTTC
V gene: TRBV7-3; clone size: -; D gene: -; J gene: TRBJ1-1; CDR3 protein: CASSLRRETEAFF; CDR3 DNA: TGTGCCAGCAGCTTACGAAGGGAAACTGAAGCTTTCTTT
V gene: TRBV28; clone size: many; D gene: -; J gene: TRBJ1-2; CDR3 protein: CASSLVQGGYTF; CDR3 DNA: TGTGCCAGCAGTTTAGTACAGGGTGGCTACACCTTC
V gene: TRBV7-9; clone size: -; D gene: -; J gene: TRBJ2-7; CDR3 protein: CAAFSSPTPIGGEQYF; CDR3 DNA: TGTGCCGCCTTTAGCTCCCCGACACCTATCGGTGGAGAGCAGTACTTC
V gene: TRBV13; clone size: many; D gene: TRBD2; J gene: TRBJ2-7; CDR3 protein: CASSILAGGTYEQYF; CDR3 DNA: TGTGCCAGCAGCATTCTAGCGGGGGGGACCTACGAGCAGTACTTC
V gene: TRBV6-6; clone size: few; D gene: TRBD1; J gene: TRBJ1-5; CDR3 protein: CASNTGGNQPQHF; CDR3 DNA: TGTGCCAGCAACACAGGGGGCAATCAGCCCCAGCATTTT
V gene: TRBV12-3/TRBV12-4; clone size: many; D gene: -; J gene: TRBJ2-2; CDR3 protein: CASSLVVRETGELFF; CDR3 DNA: TGTGCCAGCAGTTTAGTGGTCCGTGAGACCGGGGAGCTGTTTTTT
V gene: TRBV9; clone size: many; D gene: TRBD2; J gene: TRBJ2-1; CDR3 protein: CASSAPGLGVYNEQFF; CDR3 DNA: TGTGCCAGCAGCGCACCGGGACTAGGGGTGTACAATGAGCAGTTCTTC
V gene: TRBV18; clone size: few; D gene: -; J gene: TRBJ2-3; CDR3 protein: CASSPRQTTDTQYF; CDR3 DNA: TGTGCCAGCTCACCCCGACAGACCACAGATACGCAGTATTTT
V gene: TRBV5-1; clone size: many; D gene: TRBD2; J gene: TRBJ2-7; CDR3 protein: CASSLALAWEGSYEQYF; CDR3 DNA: TGCGCCAGCAGCTTGGCCCTTGCGTGGGAGGGTTCCTACGAGCAGTACTTC
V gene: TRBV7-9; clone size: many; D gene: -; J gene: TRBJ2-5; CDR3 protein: CASSLRGGETQYF; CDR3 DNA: TGTGCCAGCAGCTTACGGGGCGGGGAGACCCAGTACTTC
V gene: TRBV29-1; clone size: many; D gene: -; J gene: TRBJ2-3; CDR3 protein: CSVEARTPLGGDTQYF; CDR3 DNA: TGCAGCGTTGAAGCGAGGACACCCTTGGGGGGAGATACGCAGTATTTT
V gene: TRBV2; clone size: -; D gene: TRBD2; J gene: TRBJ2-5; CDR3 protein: CATAVPSGGATETQYF; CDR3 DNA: TGTGCCACCGCAGTTCCTAGCGGGGGGGCCACGGAGACCCAGTACTTC
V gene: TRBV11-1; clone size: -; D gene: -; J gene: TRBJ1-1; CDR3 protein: CASSLHSGENTEAFF; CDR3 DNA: TGTGCCAGCAGCTTACATTCGGGAGAAAACACTGAAGCTTTCTTT
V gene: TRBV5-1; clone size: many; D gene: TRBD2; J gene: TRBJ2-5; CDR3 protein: CASTSGGQETQYF; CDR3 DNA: TGCGCCAGCACCTCGGGGGGACAAGAGACCCAGTACTTC
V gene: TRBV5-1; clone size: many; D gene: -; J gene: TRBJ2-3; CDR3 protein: CASSLVFPADTQYF; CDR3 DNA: TGCGCCAGCAGCTTGGTGTTTCCGGCAGATACGCAGTATTTT
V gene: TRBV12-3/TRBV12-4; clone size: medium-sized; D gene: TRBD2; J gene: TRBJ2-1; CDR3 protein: CASTPGLAGVDEQFF; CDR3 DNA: TGTGCCAGCACCCCAGGGCTAGCGGGAGTCGATGAGCAGTTCTTC
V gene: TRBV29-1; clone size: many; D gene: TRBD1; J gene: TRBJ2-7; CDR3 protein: CSGRTGGGYEQYF; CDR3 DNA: TGCAGCGGTCGGACAGGGGGCGGTTACGAGCAGTACTTC
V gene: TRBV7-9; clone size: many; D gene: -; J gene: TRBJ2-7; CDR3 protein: CASSLVPYPYEQYF; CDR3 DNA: TGTGCCAGCAGCTTAGTCCCGTACCCCTACGAGCAGTACTTC
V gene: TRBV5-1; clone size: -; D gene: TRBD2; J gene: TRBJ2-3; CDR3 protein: CASSLVAGRLAGGEDTQYF; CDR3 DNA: TGCGCCAGCAGCTTGGTAGCTGGAAGACTAGCGGGAGGGGAAGATACGCAGTATTTT
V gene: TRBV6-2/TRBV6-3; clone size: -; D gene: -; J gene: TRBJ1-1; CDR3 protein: CASRTDLPNTEAFF; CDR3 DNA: TGTGCCAGCAGAACGGACCTTCCGAACACTGAAGCTTTCTTT
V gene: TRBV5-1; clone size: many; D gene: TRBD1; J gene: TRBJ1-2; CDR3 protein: CASSLKTGTGISYGYTF; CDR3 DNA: TGCGCCAGCAGCCTCAAGACCGGGACAGGGATTAGCTATGGCTACACCTTC
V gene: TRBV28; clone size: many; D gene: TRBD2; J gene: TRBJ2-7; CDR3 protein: CASRPAGVYHEQYF; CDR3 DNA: TGTGCCAGCAGACCAGCGGGAGTTTACCACGAGCAGTACTTC
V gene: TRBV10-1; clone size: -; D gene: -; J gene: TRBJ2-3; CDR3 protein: CASRAGTDTDTQYF; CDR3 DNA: TGCGCCAGCAGAGCCGGGACGGACACAGATACGCAGTATTTT
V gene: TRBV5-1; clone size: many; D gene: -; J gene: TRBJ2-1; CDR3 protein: CASSLIQGSNEQFF; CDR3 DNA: TGCGCCAGCAGCTTGATACAGGGCTCCAATGAGCAGTTCTTC
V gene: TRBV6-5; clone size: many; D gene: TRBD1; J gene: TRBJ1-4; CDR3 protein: CASSRTGVGEKLFF; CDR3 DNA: TGTGCCAGCAGTCGGACAGGGGTAGGAGAAAAACTGTTTTTT
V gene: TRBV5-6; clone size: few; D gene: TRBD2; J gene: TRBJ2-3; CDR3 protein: CASSGLAGVTDTQYF; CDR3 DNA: TGTGCCAGCAGCGGGCTAGCGGGGGTCACAGATACGCAGTATTTT
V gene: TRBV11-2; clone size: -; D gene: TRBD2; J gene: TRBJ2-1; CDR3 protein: CASSLVGGLARYNEQFF; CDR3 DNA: TGTGCCAGCAGCTTAGTGGGGGGACTAGCGAGGTACAATGAGCAGTTCTTC
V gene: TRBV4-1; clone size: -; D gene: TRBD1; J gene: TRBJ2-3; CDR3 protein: CASSPDGTGPRTDTQYF; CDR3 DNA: TGCGCCAGCAGCCCCGACGGGACAGGGCCTCGCACAGATACGCAGTATTTT
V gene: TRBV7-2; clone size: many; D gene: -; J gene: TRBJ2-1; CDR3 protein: CASSPRVRLSSNEQFF; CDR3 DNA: TGTGCCAGCAGCCCCAGGGTCCGATTGAGTTCCAATGAGCAGTTCTTC
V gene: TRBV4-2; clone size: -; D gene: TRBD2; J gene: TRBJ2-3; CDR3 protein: CASSQLTSEPSTDTQYF; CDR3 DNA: TGTGCCAGCAGCCAACTGACTAGCGAACCCAGCACAGATACGCAGTATTTT
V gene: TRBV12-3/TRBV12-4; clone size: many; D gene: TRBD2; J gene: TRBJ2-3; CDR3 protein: CASNKAGASTDTQYF; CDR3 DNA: TGTGCCAGCAACAAAGCGGGAGCTAGCACAGATACGCAGTATTTT
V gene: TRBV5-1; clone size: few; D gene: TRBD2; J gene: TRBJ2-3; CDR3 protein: CASSLTSSGDTQYF; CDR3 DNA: TGCGCCAGCAGCTTGACCTCTAGCGGAGATACGCAGTATTTT
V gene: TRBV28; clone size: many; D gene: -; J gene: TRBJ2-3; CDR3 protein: CASSFYGSEGTDTQYF; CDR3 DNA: TGTGCCAGCAGTTTTTACGGGAGTGAGGGCACAGATACGCAGTATTTT
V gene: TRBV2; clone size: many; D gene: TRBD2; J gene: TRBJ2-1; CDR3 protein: CASTSGGDNEQFF; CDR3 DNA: TGTGCCAGCACTAGCGGGGGGGATAATGAGCAGTTCTTC
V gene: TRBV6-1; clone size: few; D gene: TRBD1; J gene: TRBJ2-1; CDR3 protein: CASSGREGASYNEQFF; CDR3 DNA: TGTGCCAGCAGTGGGAGAGAGGGGGCGTCCTACAATGAGCAGTTCTTC
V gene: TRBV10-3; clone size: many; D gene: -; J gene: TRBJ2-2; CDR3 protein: CAISEPGWDTGELFF; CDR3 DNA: TGTGCCATCAGTGAGCCAGGGTGGGACACCGGGGAGCTGTTTTTT
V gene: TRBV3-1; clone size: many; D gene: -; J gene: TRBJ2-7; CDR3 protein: CASSQGAPYEQYF; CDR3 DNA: TGTGCCAGCAGCCAAGGGGCGCCCTACGAGCAGTACTTC
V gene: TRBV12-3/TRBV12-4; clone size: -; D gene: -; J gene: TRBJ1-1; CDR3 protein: CASTLTGGGTEAFF; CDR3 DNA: TGTGCCAGCACCCTAACCGGAGGTGGGACTGAAGCTTTCTTT
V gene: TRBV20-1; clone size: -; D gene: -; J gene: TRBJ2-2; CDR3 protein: CCARGLLRPTGELFF; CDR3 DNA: TGCTGTGCTAGAGGGCTACTTAGACCCACCGGGGAGCTGTTTTTT
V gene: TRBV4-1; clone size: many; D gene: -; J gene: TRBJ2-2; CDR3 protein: CASSQDLGATGELFF; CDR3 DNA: TGCGCCAGCAGCCAAGATCTAGGGGCAACCGGGGAGCTGTTTTTT
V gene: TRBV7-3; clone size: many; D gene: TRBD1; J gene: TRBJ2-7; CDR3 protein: CASSLDRETYEQYF; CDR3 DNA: TGTGCCAGCAGCTTGGACAGGGAAACCTACGAGCAGTACTTC